What follows are 28 T cell receptor beta chains derived from one specimen sequenced in a study of neoadjuvant anti-PD-1 for oral cavity cancer. Time point defined: after neoadjuvant nivolumab, at surgical resection. Sequencing used immunoSEQ multiplex PCR; TCRdb keeps in-frame clones, though not all of them. The repertoire holds roughly 14,000 clones, with around 74% as singletons. Here the sequenced sample was PBMCs, taken after nivolumab (anti-PD-1) treatment. The source is a person between 35 and 79 years old with oral cavity squamous cell carcinoma.

This chain links TRBV27 with TRBJ2-6, with no clear D. Between the trimmed V and J ends, which lost 6 bases and 4 bases, there was a span of 19 bases. The CDR3 length is 17 residues. In germline, CDR1 is MNHEY, CDR2 SMNVEV (reference sequence). The CDR3 DNA reads TGTGCCAGCAGCCAGCTGGGCAGTACCACCGGGGCCAACGTCCTGACTTTC. Protein: CASSQLGSTTGANVLTF.

The gene calls are TRBV19 and TRBJ1-1; the D gene is possibly TRBD1 (5 bases). Trimming removed 6 bases from V and 1 base from J, with 15 bases in between. CDR1 is LNHDA and CDR2 is SQIVND in the germline V gene (reference sequence). The CDR3 has 15 residues. The CDR3 coding sequence is TGTGCCAGTAGATGGGGTGGAGGGGCGAACACTGAAGCTTTCTTT. Its translation is CASRWGGGANTEAFF.

The V and J genes are TRBV27 and TRBJ2-5; no reliable D call. Deletions cut 3 bases from V and 4 bases from J, with 12 bases between. CDR1 MNHEY and CDR2 SMNVEV come from the germline V gene (reference sequence). The CDR3 covers 14 residues. CDR3 loop: CASSFGSFGETQYF. CDR3 sequence (DNA): TGTGCCAGCAGTTTTGGTTCTTTTGGAGAGACCCAGTACTTC.

CDR3 region: CASSDGQGDQPQHF. CDR3 bases: TGTGCCAGCAGCGACGGACAGGGGGATCAGCCCCAGCATTTT. The chain links TRBV11-2 to TRBJ1-5, with TRBD1 matching over 10 bases. The CDR3 spans 14 residues. CDR1 and CDR2 from the germline V gene are SGHAT and FQNNGV. Germline trimming cut 5 bases from V and 5 bases from J; bases unmatched to any gene: 3.

The V and J genes are TRBV30 and TRBJ2-3; D may be TRBD1 or TRBD2 (5 bases each). V was shortened by 0 bases and J by 3 bases, with 16 bases between the two germline ends. Per the germline V gene, CDR1 is GTSNPN and CDR2 is SVGIG (reference sequence). The length of the CDR3 is 16 residues. CDR3: CAWSVLLGVGTDTQYF. The CDR3, as DNA: TGTGCCTGGAGTGTATTGTTGGGGGTTGGTACAGATACGCAGTATTTT.

V and J are TRBV6-6 and TRBJ2-1; the match to TRBD2 covers 7 bases. Germline CDR1 and CDR2: MNHNY and SVGAGI (reference sequence). Trimming took 4 bases from V and 1 from J; bases not matched to a gene: 7. The CDR3 extends over 16 amino acids. The CDR3 coding sequence is TGTGCCAGCAGTTCCGGGAGGATGGTTTCCTACAATGAGCAGTTCTTC. Protein sequence: CASSSGRMVSYNEQFF.

This chain connects TRBV5-6 to TRBJ2-1; the D gene is possibly TRBD1 (6 bases). The germline V gene has CDR1 SGHDT and CDR2 YYEEEE. The CDR3 covers 12 residues. V was pared by 6 bases and J by 10 bases, with 14 bases between. The CDR3 bases are TGTGCCAGCACCCAAGGGGGTGCGGAGCAGTTCTTC. It yields the protein CASTQGGAEQFF.

The rearrangement uses TRBV30 and TRBJ2-7, with TRBD2 matching 7 bases. After removal of 8 bases from V and 3 bases from J, the junction contained 4 bases not matched to a gene. Germline CDR1 is GTSNPN and CDR2 is SVGIG (reference sequence). CDR3 size: 11 residues. CDR3 DNA: TGTGCCCGGACTAGAATCTACGAGCAGTACTTC. This translates into CARTRIYEQYF.

V and J are TRBV6-5 and TRBJ1-2, with no clear D. Germline CDR1 is MNHEY and CDR2 is SVGAGI. The CDR3 consists of 15 residues. Trimming took 3 bases from V and 8 from J, leaving 19 bases between them. DNA for the CDR3: TGTGCCAGCAGTTATGGGAAAGGGCAGGTCTCCGGCTACACCTTC. Its protein product is CASSYGKGQVSGYTF.

Only a few counts were recorded for this clone. The CDR3 nucleotides read TGTGCCAGCAGCTTGGGGGCGTTTCAGCCCCAGCATTTT. This sequence encodes CASSLGAFQPQHF. The chain uses TRBV7-9 and TRBJ1-5; D is perhaps TRBD1 (6 bases). Germline CDR1 SEHNR, CDR2 FQNEAQ (reference sequence). CDR3 length: 13 residues. The germline V and J ends were trimmed by 3 bases and 6 bases, with 9 bases remaining between them.

The chain employs TRBV9 and TRBJ2-3; 11 positions match TRBD2. V lost 4 bases to trimming and J lost 4 bases; unmatched junction nucleotides: 5. This CDR3 has 15 residues. The V gene's germline CDR1 is SGDLS and CDR2 YYNGEE. CDR3 residues: CASSRTSGLADTQYF. CDR3 coding DNA: TGTGCCAGCAGCCGGACTAGCGGGCTGGCAGATACGCAGTATTTT.

J is TRBJ2-2 and V is TRBV11-3; D is uncertain. Trimming cost V 4 bases and J 4 bases, with 10 bases left between them. Germline CDR1 reads SGHNT; CDR2 reads YENEEA. This CDR3 is built from 14 residues. In DNA, the CDR3 is TGTGCCAGCAGCTCCTGGCCCAGCACCGGGGAGCTGTTTTTT. Encoded protein: CASSSWPSTGELFF. Together with reference TRBV11-3 and TRBJ2-2, the CDR3 gives the full variable domain: EAGVVQSPRYKIIEKKQPVAFWCNPISGHNTLYWYLQNLGQGPELLIRYENEEAVDDSQLPKDRFSAERLKGVDSTLKIQPAELGDSAVYLCASSSWPSTGELFFGEGSRLTVL.

The chain employs TRBV2 and TRBJ1-5; 7 bases match TRBD1. Germline CDR1 reads SNHLY; CDR2 reads FYNNEI. The CDR3 has 14 amino acids. Losses at the gene ends were 5 bases for V and 4 bases for J; bases not matched to a gene: 5. CDR3 nucleotides: TGTGCCAGCAGTTTGGGCAGGGGGAATCAGCCCCAGCATTTT. It yields the protein CASSLGRGNQPQHF.

V usage is TRBV9 and J usage is TRBJ2-7; 8 nucleotides line up with TRBD1. Germline CDR1 SGDLS, CDR2 YYNGEE. The V segment lost 4 bases and the J segment 1 base; nucleotides outside the gene matches: 4. This CDR3 has 14 residues. Written as DNA, the CDR3 is TGTGCCAGCAGCCGCCGACAGGGGTCCTACGAGCAGTACTTC. Translating gives CASSRRQGSYEQYF.

The genes are TRBV4-1 and TRBJ1-1, with unresolved D. The V end lost 1 base, the J end lost 1 base, and 7 bases lay between the germline ends. The length of the CDR3 is 14 residues. The V gene's germline CDR1 is MGHRA and CDR2 YSYEKL. The CDR3 protein is CASSQVWENTEAFF. In DNA, the CDR3 is TGCGCCAGCAGCCAAGTTTGGGAGAACACTGAAGCTTTCTTT.

This clone occurred a few times. This chain connects TRBV7-6 to TRBJ2-7; 7 positions match TRBD1. CDR1 SGHVS and CDR2 FNYEAQ come from the germline V gene. V was clipped by 1 base and J by 4 bases; unmatched bases: 10. CDR3 size: 16 residues. CDR3 region: CASSLVRRGRMYEQYF. The CDR3 region has the DNA TGTGCCAGCAGCTTAGTACGAAGGGGGCGAATGTACGAGCAGTACTTC.

The V gene is TRBV6-1, the J gene TRBJ2-7; weak D call: TRBD2 (5 bases). The V end lost 10 bases, the J end lost 0 bases, and 16 bases lay between the germline ends. Germline V gene lookup returns CDR1 MNHNS and CDR2 SASEGT. CDR3 size: 14 residues. In DNA form, the CDR3 reads TGTGCCACCACTGAGGGCCCCGCCTCCTACGAGCAGTACTTC. Residues: CATTEGPASYEQYF.

This sequence joins TRBV29-1 and TRBJ2-3; 14 nucleotides match TRBD2. This CDR3 spans 20 amino acids. The V gene's germline CDR1 is SQVTM and CDR2 ANQGSEA. V lost 4 bases, J lost 4 bases, and 19 bases stayed unmatched. In DNA form, the CDR3 reads TGCAGCGTTGTCAGTCTCCGGACTAGCGGGAGGCCAGTGGGGGCAGATACGCAGTATTTT. Protein sequence: CSVVSLRTSGRPVGADTQYF.

V is TRBV10-3 and J is TRBJ2-3, with 7 bases that match TRBD2. Losses at the gene ends were 2 bases for V and 5 bases for J; bases not matched to a gene: 7. Germline V gene data show CDR1 as ENHRY and CDR2 as SYGVKD. The CDR3 is made up of 15 amino acids. This CDR3 reads CAISERGGQGDTQYF. CDR3 bases: TGTGCCATCAGTGAGCGGGGAGGGCAGGGAGATACGCAGTATTTT.

The CDR3 DNA sequence: TGTGCCAGCAGAGAAAAGGGGCTAAGTGAAGCTTTCTTT. It codes for CASREKGLSEAFF. V usage is TRBV6-5 and J usage is TRBJ1-1, with TRBD1 as a possible D gene (5 bases). Germline V lookup: CDR1 MNHEY, CDR2 SVGAGI. The CDR3 covers 13 residues. The V gene lost 6 bases and the J gene lost 7 bases, with 15 bases spanning the gap.

V is TRBV5-5 and J is TRBJ1-2, with D possibly TRBD1 on 5 matching bases. Germline V gives CDR1 SGHKS, CDR2 YYEKEE (reference sequence). V gave up 3 bases and J gave up 8 bases, with 14 bases separating them. The CDR3 runs to 13 residues. The CDR3 coding sequence is TGTGCCAGCAGCTCCGCTGGGACCGTGGGCTACACCTTC. As protein: CASSSAGTVGYTF. The full variable domain, in which reference TRBV5-5 and TRBJ1-2 provide the parts outside the CDR3, is DAGVTQSPTHLIKTRGQQVTLRCSPISGHKSVSWYQQVLGQGPQFIFQYYEKEERGRGNFPDRFSARQFPNYSSELNVNALLLGDSALYLCASSSAGTVGYTFGSGTRLTVV.

For the CDR3, the DNA is TGTGCCTGGAGTACCCCTGGGACAGTTAGCAATCAGCCCCAGCATTTT. Translated, it gives CAWSTPGTVSNQPQHF. The V and J genes are TRBV30 and TRBJ1-5; 7 bases line up with TRBD1. Germline CDR1 and CDR2: GTSNPN and SVGIG (reference sequence). CDR3 size: 16 residues. The V and J ends lost 2 bases and 0 bases, in that order; junction bases with no gene match: 7.

The DNA for the CDR3 is TGTGCCAGCAGCTTAGGCCCCCAGAAAATTTTCGGGGAGCTGTTTTTT. Its protein is CASSLGPQKIFGELFF. The chain joins TRBV7-9 to TRBJ2-2, with unresolved D. This CDR3 is built from 16 residues. The germline gives CDR1 SEHNR, CDR2 FQNEAQ (reference sequence). V was pared by 1 base and J by 7 bases, with 16 bases between. The full variable domain, with the rest looked up from reference TRBV7-9 and TRBJ2-2, is DTGVSQNPRHKITKRGQNVTFRCDPISEHNRLYWYRQTLGQGPEFLTYFQNEAQLEKSRLLSDRFSAERPKGSFSTLEIQRTEQGDSAMYLCASSLGPQKIFGELFFGEGSRLTVL.

This clone was counted once. CDR3 in amino acids: CASSRREDTEAFF. DNA for the CDR3: TGTGCCAGTAGTCGCAGGGAAGACACTGAAGCTTTCTTT. The J gene is TRBJ1-1, the V gene TRBV19; a weak D match, TRBD1 (5 bases). Germline-derived CDR1 and CDR2 are LNHDA and SQIVND (reference sequence). The CDR3 runs 13 residues. The V end lost 5 bases, the J end lost 3 bases, and 10 bases lay between the germline ends.

The chain carries TRBV7-3 and TRBJ1-1; 8 nucleotides match TRBD1. Germline loops: CDR1 SGHTA, CDR2 FQGTGA. This CDR3 is 15 amino acids long. Trimming cost V 4 bases and J 7 bases; bases outside gene matches: 11. The DNA for the CDR3 is TGTGCCAGCAGCTCCGAGGGCAGGGGGCTCAATGAAGCTTTCTTT. Translated: CASSSEGRGLNEAFF.

This clone was detected a few times. This sequence joins TRBV19 and TRBJ1-1; D perhaps matches TRBD1 (5 bases). The germline gives CDR1 LNHDA, CDR2 SQIVND (reference sequence). V lost 7 bases, J lost 12 bases, and 18 bases lay in between. The CDR3 has 12 amino acids. The CDR3 DNA follows: TGTGCCAGTACCCCAGGGCGGACTGGGACTTTCTTT. Protein product: CASTPGRTGTFF.

The chain employs TRBV5-1 and TRBJ2-3; D unclear. Germline V gives CDR1 SGHRS, CDR2 YFSETQ. The CDR3 totals 14 residues. Trimming took off 6 bases at V and 0 bases at J, with 11 bases between the two ends. The CDR3 region has the DNA TGCGCCAGCAAGGTGCAGGCTAGCACAGATACGCAGTATTTT. Encoded protein: CASKVQASTDTQYF. The full variable domain, in which reference TRBV5-1 and TRBJ2-3 provide the parts outside the CDR3, is KAGVTQTPRYLIKTRGQQVTLSCSPISGHRSVSWYQQTPGQGLQFLFEYFSETQRNKGNFPGRFSGRQFSNSRSEMNVSTLELGDSALYLCASKVQASTDTQYFGPGTRLTVL.

This rearrangement joins TRBV30 to TRBJ1-2; D is uncertain. V lost 0 bases to trimming and J lost 4 bases, with 15 bases between them. Germline V CDR1 and CDR2: GTSNPN, SVGIG (reference sequence). The CDR3 sequence is 15 residues long. In nucleotides, the CDR3 is TGTGCCTGGAGTGTACGATCTGGGCCTCGCTATGGCTACACCTTC. It yields the protein CAWSVRSGPRYGYTF.